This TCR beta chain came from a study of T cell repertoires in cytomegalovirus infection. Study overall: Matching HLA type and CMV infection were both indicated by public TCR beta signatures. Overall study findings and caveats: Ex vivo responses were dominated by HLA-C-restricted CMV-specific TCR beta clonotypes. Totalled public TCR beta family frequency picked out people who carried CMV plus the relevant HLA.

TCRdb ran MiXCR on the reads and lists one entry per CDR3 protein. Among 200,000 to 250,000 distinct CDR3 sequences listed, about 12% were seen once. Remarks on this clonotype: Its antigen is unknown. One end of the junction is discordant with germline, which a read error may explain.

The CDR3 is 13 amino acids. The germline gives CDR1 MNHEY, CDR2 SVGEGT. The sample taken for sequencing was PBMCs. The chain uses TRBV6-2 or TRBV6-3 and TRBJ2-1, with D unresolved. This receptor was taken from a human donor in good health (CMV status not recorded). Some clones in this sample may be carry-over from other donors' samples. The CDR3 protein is CASSHSSYNEQFF. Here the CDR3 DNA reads TGTGCCAGCAGTCACTCCTCCTACAATGAGCAGTTCTTC.